Listed here are 32 T cell receptor beta chains from one sample, sequenced in a study of shared clonotypes between healthy human individuals. TCRdb keeps only in-frame clones here, not all; method: immunoSEQ multiplex PCR. Here the sample spans roughly 1,100,000 clones, about 77% being singletons. Sequencing was carried out using memory CD4+ T cells sorted from blood. Subset specified: CD45RA-negative fraction. Receptor source: a man in his late teens or twenties in good health.

The V and J genes are TRBV18 and TRBJ2-7; 8 bases are a match to TRBD1. CDR1 is KGHSH, CDR2 LQKENI, per germline. V was pared by 3 bases and J by 3 bases, with 4 bases of the junction left unmatched. The CDR3 extends over 14 amino acids. In DNA, the CDR3 is TGTGCCAGCTCACCGACAGGGGCTGGCTACGAGCAGTACTTC. This translates into CASSPTGAGYEQYF.

The chain links TRBV5-1 to TRBJ2-7, with 11 bases matching TRBD2. V gave up 0 bases and J gave up 1 base; unmatched junction bases: 15. The germline gives CDR1 SGHRS, CDR2 YFSETQ. The CDR3 has 20 amino acids. CDR3 residues: CASSLAVTSGGRVGSYEQYF. The CDR3, as DNA: TGCGCCAGCAGCTTGGCCGTTACTAGCGGGGGTAGGGTAGGATCCTACGAGCAGTACTTC. Full variable domain (outside the CDR3, taken from reference TRBV5-1 and TRBJ2-7): KAGVTQTPRYLIKTRGQQVTLSCSPISGHRSVSWYQQTPGQGLQFLFEYFSETQRNKGNFPGRFSGRQFSNSRSEMNVSTLELGDSALYLCASSLAVTSGGRVGSYEQYFGPGTRLTVT.

The chain is built from TRBV28 and TRBJ2-2; the D gene could be TRBD1 or TRBD2 (5 bases each). Trimming left V 7 bases short and J 2 bases short, with 14 bases between. This CDR3 has 15 amino acids. Germline V gene lookup returns CDR1 MDHEN and CDR2 SYDVKM. The CDR3 sequence is CASITGQHNTGELFF. In nucleotides, the CDR3 is TGTGCCAGCATAACGGGGCAGCACAACACCGGGGAGCTGTTTTTT.

This sequence joins TRBV9 and TRBJ2-5; unclear D gene. The CDR3 has 13 amino acids. Trimming removed 5 bases at V and 13 bases at J, with 21 bases between. Per germline, CDR1 SGDLS and CDR2 YYNGEE. The CDR3 region is CASSKFSEVLGYF. The CDR3 bases are TGTGCCAGCAGTAAATTTTCAGAGGTGCTCGGGTACTTC.

The chain is built from TRBV10-3 and TRBJ2-1; D possibly corresponds to TRBD2 (7 bases). Germline CDR1 reads ENHRY; CDR2 reads SYGVKD. V was cut by 8 bases and J by 5 bases, with 16 bases left in between. This CDR3 has 14 residues. This chain's CDR3 is CAIRGAGDHNEQFF. The CDR3 nucleotides are TGTGCCATCCGGGGGGCGGGAGACCACAATGAGCAGTTCTTC.

The V and J genes are TRBV4-3 and TRBJ2-2, with TRBD1 identical over 8 bases. The junction had 8 bases not matched to a gene; V was cut back by 1 base and J by 4 bases. The germline V gene encodes CDR1 LGHNA and CDR2 YSLEER. This CDR3 contains 17 residues. CDR3 loop: CASSQASWTGITGELFF. As DNA, the CDR3 is TGCGCCAGCAGCCAAGCCTCGTGGACAGGGATCACCGGGGAGCTGTTTTTT.

The gene calls are TRBV28 and TRBJ2-7, with a tentative D call TRBD1 (5 bases). V lost 3 bases and J 2 bases, leaving 11 bases between the germline ends. The CDR3 is 14 amino acids. CDR1 MDHEN and CDR2 SYDVKM come from the germline V gene. The CDR3 spells CASSFLYRPYEQYF. The CDR3 DNA is TGTGCCAGCAGTTTTCTATACAGGCCCTACGAGCAGTACTTC.

Details on this clone: The identical CDR3 is also encoded by other nucleotide sequences in the sample. The J gene is TRBJ2-2, the V gene TRBV6-1; D might be TRBD2 (5 bases). The CDR3 totals 13 residues. Germline CDR1 is MNHNS and CDR2 is SASEGT. V shed 4 bases and J shed 5 bases, with 8 bases lying between them. CDR3 region: CASSGEGTGELFF. The DNA of the CDR3 is TGTGCCAGCAGTGGCGAGGGTACCGGGGAGCTGTTTTTT.

V usage is TRBV10-3 and J usage is TRBJ2-3, with no clear D. V was pared by 5 bases and J by 1 base, with 16 bases between. This CDR3 region has 16 residues. The germline V gene has CDR1 ENHRY and CDR2 SYGVKD. The DNA for the CDR3 is TGTGCCATCAGTCCCCCCAGCGAACGAGGCACAGATACGCAGTATTTT. Amino acid sequence: CAISPPSERGTDTQYF.

Notes on this clone: The sample has other DNA sequences that encode this CDR3 too. The DNA of the CDR3 is TGTGCCAGCTCACCACCGACAGGGAGCCCCCTCCACTTT. Amino acids: CASSPPTGSPLHF. This chain links TRBV18 with TRBJ1-6; 7 positions agree with TRBD1. The ends lost 0 bases at V and 13 bases at J; junction bases unmatched: 3. There are 13 residues in the CDR3. Germline V gene lookup returns CDR1 KGHSH and CDR2 LQKENI.

This rearrangement joins TRBV5-4 to TRBJ1-3; possibly TRBD1 for D (6 bases). The CDR3 has 16 residues. The V gene's germline CDR1 is SGHNT and CDR2 YYREEE (reference sequence). V gave up 3 bases and J gave up 2 bases, with 15 bases separating them. The CDR3 protein is CASSSTYGQPGNTIYF. The CDR3 nucleotides read TGTGCCAGCAGCTCAACCTACGGACAGCCTGGAAACACCATATATTTT.

This clone was counted ten times or more. The CDR3 loop reads CASSPLIGINEKLFF. In DNA form, the CDR3 reads TGTGCCAGCTCACCCCTTATAGGGATAAATGAAAAACTGTTTTTT. The rearrangement uses TRBV18 and TRBJ1-4; D unresolved. The V gene's germline CDR1 is KGHSH and CDR2 LQKENI. V was shortened by 3 bases and J by 5 bases, with 13 bases between the two germline ends. This CDR3 is 15 amino acids long. Together with reference TRBV18 and TRBJ1-4, the CDR3 gives the full variable domain: NAGVMQNPRHLVRRRGQEARLRCSPMKGHSHVYWYRQLPEEGLKFMVYLQKENIIDESGMPKERFSAEFPKEGPSILRIQQVVRGDSAAYFCASSPLIGINEKLFFGSGTQLSVL.

The chain combines TRBV18 with TRBJ1-5; D gene unclear. Germline V gene sequence: CDR1 KGHSH, CDR2 LQKENI. This CDR3 is 14 amino acids long. Trimming removed 0 bases at V and 6 bases at J, with 9 bases between. The CDR3 reads CASSPPMESQPQHF. CDR3 sequence (DNA): TGTGCCAGCTCACCACCGATGGAGAGTCAGCCCCAGCATTTT.

The V and J genes are TRBV7-8 and TRBJ2-2, with 10 bases fitting TRBD1. Trimming at V came to 4 bases and at J to 2 bases, leaving 1 base not matched to a gene. Germline V lookup: CDR1 SGHVS, CDR2 FQNEAQ. This CDR3 has 15 amino acids. For the CDR3, the DNA is TGTGCCAGCAGCTGGACAGGGGGAAACACCGGGGAGCTGTTTTTT. Amino acids: CASSWTGGNTGELFF.

The chain uses TRBV30 and TRBJ2-7, with 14 bases lining up with TRBD2. J was trimmed by 7 bases and V by 2 bases; bases with no gene match: 7. This CDR3 spans 15 amino acids. Looked up from germline, CDR1 is GTSNPN and CDR2 is SVGIG (reference sequence). This CDR3 is CAWSLGLAGAEEQYF. The CDR3 bases are TGTGCCTGGAGTCTGGGACTAGCGGGGGCTGAGGAGCAGTACTTC.

This clone was counted only a few times. The chain carries TRBV4-3 and TRBJ1-2; TRBD1 matches at 10 bases. The V gene's germline CDR1 is LGHNA and CDR2 YSLEER. With 0 bases clipped from V and 5 bases from J, the junction kept 3 bases outside the gene matches. The CDR3 totals 15 residues. For the CDR3, the DNA is TGCGCCAGCAGCCAAGATAGGGGACAGGGGTATGGCTACACCTTC. It is translated as CASSQDRGQGYGYTF.

This rearrangement joins TRBV21-1 to TRBJ2-7; the DNA was not used to check the table's D call, TRBD1. TRBV21-1 is labeled a pseudogene. The CDR3 has 14 amino acids. The CDR3 sequence is CASRQQTVPREQYF. The CDR3 nucleotides read TGTGCCAGCAGGCAGCAGACAGTCCCGAGGGAGCAGTACTTC.

This chain uses TRBV5-4 with TRBJ2-3; D may be TRBD2 (6 bases). The CDR3 sequence is 14 residues long. The V gene lost 3 bases and the J gene lost 1 base, with 9 bases spanning the gap. Germline V gene data show CDR1 as SGHNT and CDR2 as YYREEE (reference sequence). In nucleotides, the CDR3 is TGTGCCAGCAGCTCGGGACTCCGCACAGATACGCAGTATTTT. Amino acids: CASSSGLRTDTQYF. The full variable domain, in which reference TRBV5-4 and TRBJ2-3 provide the parts outside the CDR3, is ETGVTQSPTHLIKTRGQQVTLRCSSQSGHNTVSWYQQALGQGPQFIFQYYREEENGRGNFPPRFSGLQFPNYSSELNVNALELDDSALYLCASSSGLRTDTQYFGPGTRLTVL.

The V call is TRBV5-6, the J call TRBJ1-6; TRBD1 aligns across 9 bases. Germline CDR1 is SGHDT and CDR2 is YYEEEE. The V and J ends lost 4 bases and 7 bases, in that order; junction bases with no gene match: 6. The CDR3 consists of 15 residues. This chain's CDR3 is CASSIETGGNSPLHF. The CDR3 nucleotides read TGTGCCAGCAGCATAGAAACAGGGGGCAATTCACCCCTCCACTTT.

V gene TRBV25-1 combines with J gene TRBJ2-7; D not certain. V lost 4 bases and J lost 0, with 10 bases in between. CDR3 length: 14 amino acids. From germline, CDR1 is MGHDK and CDR2 SYGVNS. The CDR3 reads CASSAPGISYEQYF. The CDR3 DNA follows: TGTGCCAGCAGTGCTCCAGGTATCTCCTACGAGCAGTACTTC.

The chain combines TRBV5-4 with TRBJ1-2; the match to TRBD1 covers 7 bases. V lost 0 bases, J lost 11 bases, and 7 bases stayed unmatched. The V gene's germline CDR1 is SGHNT and CDR2 YYREEE (reference sequence). This CDR3 is built from 13 residues. DNA of the CDR3: TGTGCCAGCAGCTTGGAGAAAACAGGGGCATACACCTTC. Protein sequence: CASSLEKTGAYTF.

This clone appeared a single time. The rearrangement joins TRBV20-1 to TRBJ2-1; D may be TRBD2 (5 bases). The CDR3 totals 11 residues. CDR1 is DFQATT, CDR2 SNEGSKA, per germline (reference sequence). V lost 3 bases and J 9 bases, leaving 9 bases between the germline ends. The chain's CDR3 is CSASLAGEQFF. CDR3 in DNA: TGCAGTGCTAGTCTAGCCGGTGAGCAGTTCTTC.

The chain uses TRBV5-6 and TRBJ2-7; D not resolved. This CDR3 comprises 15 residues. Deletions cut 0 bases from V and 1 base from J, with 11 bases between. Germline assignment: CDR1 SGHDT and CDR2 YYEEEE. CDR3 in DNA: TGTGCCAGCAGCTTGGGTAGGGTGCGGTCCTACGAGCAGTACTTC. Its protein product is CASSLGRVRSYEQYF. Combining the CDR3 with reference TRBV5-6 and TRBJ2-7 gives the whole variable domain DAGVTQSPTHLIKTRGQQVTLRCSPKSGHDTVSWYQQALGQGPQFIFQYYEEEERQRGNFPDRFSGHQFPNYSSELNVNALLLGDSALYLCASSLGRVRSYEQYFGPGTRLTVT.

This chain connects TRBV5-4 to TRBJ2-7, with 8 bases that match TRBD1. Trimming at V came to 4 bases and at J to 3 bases, leaving 15 bases not matched to a gene. Per germline, CDR1 SGHNT and CDR2 YYREEE (reference sequence). This CDR3 has 17 amino acids. The CDR3 is CASSQGTGPARIYEQYF. The CDR3, as DNA: TGTGCCAGCAGCCAAGGGACAGGCCCTGCTCGGATCTACGAGCAGTACTTC.

The V and J genes are TRBV30 and TRBJ2-5; D uncertain. V lost 0 bases and J lost 3, with 8 bases in between. The CDR3 has 13 residues. Germline CDR1 and CDR2: GTSNPN and SVGIG (reference sequence). CDR3 DNA: TGTGCCTGGAGTGTAGAGTTTAAAGAGACCCAGTACTTC. It encodes CAWSVEFKETQYF.

The rearrangement uses TRBV5-4 and TRBJ2-7; D remains unclear. Germline V gene lookup returns CDR1 SGHNT and CDR2 YYREEE (reference sequence). This CDR3 comprises 13 residues. Trimming removed 3 bases at V and 5 bases at J, with 12 bases between. CDR3 DNA: TGTGCCAGCAGCTCGAAGATTACTAACGAGCAGTACTTC. It yields the protein CASSSKITNEQYF.

This clone was observed a single time. J is TRBJ2-7 and V is TRBV19, with 10 bases identical to TRBD2. Germline CDR1 and CDR2: LNHDA and SQIVND (reference sequence). V trimming: 5 bases; J trimming: 1 base; junction bases outside the gene matches: 5. The CDR3 contains 15 residues. CDR3 sequence (DNA): TGTGCCAGTAGTCCTAGCGGGAGTAGGTCCTACGAGCAGTACTTC. Residues: CASSPSGSRSYEQYF.

The rearrangement uses TRBV27 and TRBJ2-7, with D perhaps matching TRBD1 (6 bases). Trimming took 6 bases from V and 0 from J, leaving 9 bases between them. CDR1 and CDR2 (germline): MNHEY, SMNVEV (reference sequence). The CDR3 consists of 13 residues. The CDR3 loop reads CASRTGTSYEQYF. The DNA for the CDR3 is TGTGCCAGCAGAACAGGGACCTCCTACGAGCAGTACTTC.

The V call is TRBV7-2, the J call TRBJ1-3; tentative D call: TRBD1 (6 bases). The CDR3 is made up of 15 amino acids. Looked up from germline, CDR1 is SGHTA and CDR2 is FQGNSA. Trimming removed 5 bases from V and 4 bases from J, with 15 bases in between. DNA for the CDR3: TGTGCCAGCAGCGCCACCGGGGGCGCGGGAAACACCATATATTTT. As protein: CASSATGGAGNTIYF.

The chain links TRBV2 to TRBJ1-6; possibly TRBD1 for D (5 bases). The CDR3 has 15 residues. V dropped 10 bases and J dropped 0 bases, with 13 bases sitting between them. CDR1 is SNHLY and CDR2 is FYNNEI in the germline V gene. CDR3 sequence: CAIRQSSSYNSPLHF. The DNA of the CDR3 is TGTGCCATCCGACAGTCGAGCTCCTATAATTCACCCCTCCACTTT.

The genes are TRBV18 and TRBJ1-1, with D possibly being TRBD1 (5 bases). Germline values: CDR1 KGHSH, CDR2 LQKENI. The CDR3 totals 15 residues. V lost 1 base and J lost 0, with 9 bases in between. The chain's CDR3 is CASSPQQDLNTEAFF. The CDR3, as DNA: TGTGCCAGCTCACCACAACAGGATTTGAACACTGAAGCTTTCTTT. Variable domain in full (rest from reference TRBV18 and TRBJ1-1): NAGVMQNPRHLVRRRGQEARLRCSPMKGHSHVYWYRQLPEEGLKFMVYLQKENIIDESGMPKERFSAEFPKEGPSILRIQQVVRGDSAAYFCASSPQQDLNTEAFFGQGTRLTVV.

This chain joins TRBV5-1 and TRBJ2-1; D is unclear. The CDR3 covers 12 residues. Germline V gene sequence: CDR1 SGHRS, CDR2 YFSETQ. V dropped 4 bases and J dropped 6 bases, with 8 bases sitting between them. CDR3 protein: CASSEAFNEQFF. The CDR3 DNA sequence: TGCGCCAGCAGCGAGGCTTTCAATGAGCAGTTCTTC.